The 20 T cell receptor beta chains in this list originate from one sample, sequenced in a study of graft-versus-host responses after intestinal transplantation. These receptors are not linked to any known antigen. Libraries were prepared by immunoSEQ multiplex PCR; TCRdb keeps only in-frame clonotypes and omits some of them. The sample records around 120,000 clones, about nine tenths being singletons. Specimen: unstimulated CD4+ T cells sorted from spleen or lymph node cells, collected before intestinal transplant. The receptors stem from a human donor who received an intestinal transplant.

This sequence joins TRBV28 and TRBJ1-5; a possible D gene is TRBD1 (5 bases). Germline CDR1 and CDR2: MDHEN and SYDVKM. V was clipped by 5 bases and J by 2 bases, with 19 bases between them. CDR3 size: 17 residues. The CDR3 DNA follows: TGTGCCAGCAGTATTCAGGGCGGTGGGGTCGGCAATCAGCCCCAGCATTTT. Protein sequence: CASSIQGGGVGNQPQHF. Full variable domain (missing parts from reference TRBV28 and TRBJ1-5): DVKVTQSSRYLVKRTGEKVFLECVQDMDHENMFWYRQDPGLGLRLIYFSYDVKMKEKGDIPEGYSVSREKKERFSLILESASTNQTSMYLCASSIQGGGVGNQPQHFGDGTRLSIL.

This clone is a singleton in its sample. The V and J genes are TRBV18 and TRBJ1-3; 8 nucleotides line up with TRBD1. V lost 6 bases and J lost 6; bases outside the gene matches: 7. CDR1 KGHSH and CDR2 LQKENI come from the germline V gene. The CDR3 runs 14 residues. CDR3: CASSPGTGENTIYF. The CDR3 region has the DNA TGTGCCAGCTCCCCCGGGACAGGAGAAAACACCATATATTTT. Full variable domain (rest looked up from reference TRBV18 and TRBJ1-3): NAGVMQNPRHLVRRRGQEARLRCSPMKGHSHVYWYRQLPEEGLKFMVYLQKENIIDESGMPKERFSAEFPKEGPSILRIQQVVRGDSAAYFCASSPGTGENTIYFGEGSWLTVV.

The CDR3 DNA sequence: TGTGCCAGCAGTTCTTTTTACAATGAGCAGTTCTTC. Translating gives CASSSFYNEQFF. V usage is TRBV28 and J usage is TRBJ2-1; D not resolved. Germline values: CDR1 MDHEN, CDR2 SYDVKM. V lost 4 bases to trimming and J lost 4 bases, with 5 bases between them. The CDR3 sequence is 12 residues long.

This clone was recorded once. V usage is TRBV4-1 and J usage is TRBJ2-5; the match to TRBD2 covers 8 bases. This CDR3 region has 17 residues. J lost 3 bases, V lost 5 bases, and 14 bases had no gene match. Germline loops: CDR1 MGHRA, CDR2 YSYEKL. For the CDR3, the DNA is TGCGCCAGCAGCTTTCTATTGCGGGGGGCCCAAAAAGAGACCCAGTACTTC. It translates to CASSFLLRGAQKETQYF.

The chain has TRBV28 and TRBJ1-2; D not resolved. This CDR3 contains 14 residues. Germline V gene sequence: CDR1 MDHEN, CDR2 SYDVKM. V was cut by 1 base and J by 4 bases, with 10 bases left in between. CDR3 nucleotides: TGTGCCAGCAGTTTATTACAGCCTTCCTATGGCTACACCTTC. This sequence encodes CASSLLQPSYGYTF.

J is TRBJ2-1 and V is TRBV28; TRBD2 agrees at 10 bases. With 5 bases clipped from V and 2 bases from J, the junction kept 9 bases outside the gene matches. CDR3 length equals 17 residues. Germline CDR1 reads MDHEN; CDR2 reads SYDVKM. The CDR3 DNA reads as TGTGCCAGCAGTGGGGTCCGGACTAGCGGAACCTACAATGAGCAGTTCTTC. Its translation is CASSGVRTSGTYNEQFF.

This chain joins TRBV5-1 and TRBJ2-7, with TRBD1 matching 8 bases. Germline-derived CDR1 and CDR2 are SGHRS and YFSETQ. There are 14 residues in the CDR3. V lost 3 bases and J lost 7; bases outside the gene matches: 9. The CDR3 loop reads CASSSGQGLREQYF. CDR3 coding DNA: TGCGCCAGCAGCTCTGGACAGGGCTTAAGGGAGCAGTACTTC.

The chain recombines TRBV9 with TRBJ1-2; 9 nucleotides match TRBD1. The CDR3 length is 13 residues. Germline V gives CDR1 SGDLS, CDR2 YYNGEE. J lost 5 bases, V lost 2 bases, and 1 base had no gene match. The chain's CDR3 is CASSVDRGYGYTF. CDR3 DNA: TGTGCCAGCAGCGTCGACAGGGGGTATGGCTACACCTTC.

The V and J genes are TRBV5-1 and TRBJ2-1; D possibly corresponds to TRBD1 (5 bases). Trimming pared 0 bases from V and 4 bases from J, leaving 11 bases between. The length of the CDR3 is 15 residues. Germline CDR1 and CDR2: SGHRS and YFSETQ. As DNA, the CDR3 is TGCGCCAGCAGCTTGGAGGGGCGGCAATACAATGAGCAGTTCTTC. Amino acid sequence: CASSLEGRQYNEQFF.

V and J are TRBV25-1 and TRBJ2-5, with D perhaps matching TRBD1 (6 bases). V dropped 3 bases and J dropped 5 bases, with 16 bases sitting between them. Germline-derived CDR1 and CDR2 are MGHDK and SYGVNS. The CDR3 totals 15 residues. The CDR3 reads CASSDAGVVKETQYF. The DNA for the CDR3 is TGTGCCAGCAGTGACGCAGGGGTGGTGAAGGAGACCCAGTACTTC.

The CDR3: CASSGGRTGVNTEAFF. CDR3 coding DNA: TGTGCCAGCAGTGGAGGCAGGACAGGGGTGAACACTGAAGCTTTCTTT. V gene TRBV2 combines with J gene TRBJ1-1, with 9 bases that match TRBD1. Losses at the gene ends were 4 bases for V and 0 bases for J; bases not matched to a gene: 6. The germline V gene encodes CDR1 SNHLY and CDR2 FYNNEI. This CDR3 region has 16 residues.

The chain employs TRBV6-5 and TRBJ2-2, with TRBD2 matching over 8 bases. The V gene's germline CDR1 is MNHEY and CDR2 SVGAGI. The CDR3 contains 16 residues. V shed 0 bases, J shed 4 bases, and the junction held 4 bases outside the gene matches. In DNA, the CDR3 is TGTGCCAGCAGTTACTCGATGAGCGGGAGCACCGGGGAGCTGTTTTTT. Amino acids: CASSYSMSGSTGELFF.

This clone came up once. The V and J genes are TRBV27 and TRBJ2-2, with 8 nucleotides matching TRBD1. CDR1 is MNHEY and CDR2 is SMNVEV in the germline V gene (reference sequence). V trimming: 6 bases; J trimming: 1 base; junction bases outside the gene matches: 7. The length of the CDR3 is 16 residues. For the CDR3, the DNA is TGTGCCAGCAGGCACATACAGGGGGTGAACACCGGGGAGCTGTTTTTT. As protein: CASRHIQGVNTGELFF.

The rearrangement uses TRBV7-9 and TRBJ1-2; maybe TRBD1 (6 bases). Germline CDR1 is SEHNR and CDR2 is FQNEAQ (reference sequence). This CDR3 spans 12 amino acids. V lost 2 bases to trimming and J lost 5 bases, with 6 bases between them. CDR3 protein: CASSLQGYGYTF. CDR3 sequence (DNA): TGTGCCAGCAGCTTACAGGGGTATGGCTACACCTTC.

V is TRBV18 and J is TRBJ2-7; D might be TRBD1 (5 bases). The CDR3 is made up of 13 amino acids. V was trimmed by 8 bases and J by 6 bases, leaving 17 bases between them. CDR1 and CDR2 from the germline V gene are KGHSH and LQKENI. CDR3 amino acids: CASRTGLDSEQYF. CDR3 nucleotide sequence: TGTGCCAGCCGGACCGGCCTCGACAGCGAGCAGTACTTC.

The gene calls are TRBV5-1 and TRBJ1-6; D uncertain. Germline loops: CDR1 SGHRS, CDR2 YFSETQ. The CDR3 covers 14 residues. Between the trimmed V and J ends, which lost 4 bases and 7 bases, there was a span of 12 bases. As DNA, the CDR3 is TGCGCCAGCAGCCTTAAAGAGTCCAATTCACCCCTCCACTTT. As protein: CASSLKESNSPLHF.

The CDR3 bases are TGCAGTGCTAGAGATGGGGGCCGGGGGTACTTC. Its protein product is CSARDGGRGYF. This rearrangement joins TRBV20-1 to TRBJ2-7; weak D call: TRBD1 (6 bases). Between the trimmed V and J ends, which lost 0 bases and 12 bases, there was a span of 12 bases. Germline assignment: CDR1 DFQATT and CDR2 SNEGSKA (reference sequence). CDR3 length: 11 amino acids.

The chain employs TRBV11-2 and TRBJ2-1; 14 bases align to TRBD2. The trim removed 1 base at V and 8 bases at J, leaving 4 bases unmatched. From germline, CDR1 is SGHAT and CDR2 FQNNGV. The CDR3 length is 16 residues. CDR3 bases: TGTGCCAGCAGCTTAGTGGGACTAGCGGGGGTGCATGAGCAGTTCTTC. Residues: CASSLVGLAGVHEQFF.

This chain uses TRBV4-1 with TRBJ2-3, with 8 bases fitting TRBD2. Germline CDR1 reads MGHRA; CDR2 reads YSYEKL. The CDR3 spans 17 residues. Unmatched junction bases numbered 14, after V lost 4 bases and J lost 5 bases. The chain's CDR3 is CASSRPSTGGPLDTQYF. CDR3 sequence (DNA): TGCGCCAGCAGCCGCCCTAGCACGGGAGGGCCTCTAGATACGCAGTATTTT.

The chain uses TRBV19 and TRBJ1-5; perhaps TRBD1 as D (5 bases). CDR1 LNHDA and CDR2 SQIVND come from the germline V gene (reference sequence). This CDR3 is built from 14 residues. Trimming stripped 2 bases from V and 4 bases from J, with 9 bases between. The CDR3 region has the DNA TGTGCCAGTAGTATACTGACAGTTAATCAGCCCCAGCATTTT. Protein: CASSILTVNQPQHF.